Below are 28 T cell receptor beta chains sequenced from a single sample in a study of human T cells and chemical hapten exposure (dated by TCRdb to the early 2020s). Library preparation employed RACE. The instrument given in TCRdb is NextSeq 500. TCRdb trimmed public reads at Q25 via fastp, called clones via MiXCR and kept in-frame beta chains. Each CDR3 protein gets just one entry, which takes the most common genes and DNA from the rows behind it. This sample gives 85,000 to 100,000 distinct CDR3 sequences in total; 25% to 30% of them show up just once. Over 9% of the sample goes to the ten largest clones. Per the publication, the time point label means: patch test 3, about 24 weeks after DPC sensitization. The treatment or condition label for this specimen denotes: therapeutic diphenylcyclopropenone sensitization with weekly scalp DPC. The material sequenced was whole blood, taken in connection with sensitization to the hapten diphenylcyclopropenone (DPC). The receptors stem from a man aged 40-55 years with alopecia areata. Some clones in this sample may be carry-over from other donors' samples.

A few counts support this clonotype. This sequence joins TRBV7-2 and TRBJ2-5; possible D gene TRBD1, 6 bases. The CDR3 totals 16 residues. Germline CDR1 and CDR2: SGHTA and FQGNSA. Trimming took off 6 bases at V and 2 bases at J, with 19 bases between the two ends. DNA for the CDR3: TGTGCCAGCAGTCGAGGGGCAGGGGTCAGGCAAGAGACCCAGTACTTC. Encoded protein: CASSRGAGVRQETQYF.

The genes are TRBV19 and TRBJ2-7; D remains ambiguous. The CDR3 contains 14 residues. V shed 6 bases and J shed 5 bases, with 17 bases lying between them. CDR1 is LNHDA, CDR2 SQIVND, per germline (reference sequence). CDR3 sequence (DNA): TGTGCCAGTAGGCCCCCGGGCCCCTCGGACGAGCAGTACTTC. This codes for CASRPPGPSDEQYF.

The table lists this clonotype with a few counts. The genes are TRBV7-8 and TRBJ1-5; TRBD1 aligns across 7 bases. The CDR3 has 16 residues. CDR1 SGHVS and CDR2 FQNEAQ come from the germline V gene. V was pared by 0 bases and J by 4 bases, with 6 bases of the junction left unmatched. The CDR3 nucleotides read TGTGCCAGCAGCTTAGCGAGGACAGGAGATAATCAGCCCCAGCATTTT. It encodes CASSLARTGDNQPQHF.

This clonotype has more than one count but fewer than ten. The chain carries TRBV10-1 and TRBJ1-1, with D possibly being TRBD1 (5 bases). The germline CDR1 and CDR2 sequences are WNHNN and SYGVQD (reference sequence). The CDR3 has 13 amino acids. V lost 6 bases and J 2 bases, leaving 10 bases between the germline ends. CDR3 DNA: TGCGCCAGCAGGGTGGGACTTAACACTGAAGCTTTCTTT. Protein product: CASRVGLNTEAFF.

V and J are TRBV7-2 and TRBJ1-6; a weak D match, TRBD1 (5 bases). CDR3 length equals 17 residues. From germline, CDR1 is SGHTA and CDR2 FQGNSA. V was trimmed by 1 base and J by 7 bases, leaving 17 bases between them. The CDR3: CASSLVTGAGQNSPLHF. The CDR3 DNA reads TGTGCCAGCAGCTTAGTCACCGGGGCAGGGCAGAATTCACCCCTCCACTTT.

This clonotype showed up just a few times. This chain uses TRBV29-1 with TRBJ2-1, with 9 nucleotides matching TRBD2. CDR1 is SQVTM and CDR2 is ANQGSEA in the germline V gene. The CDR3 is 14 residues long. Losses at the gene ends were 4 bases for V and 6 bases for J; bases not matched to a gene: 7. The CDR3 reads CSVVRLAGSNEQFF. CDR3 nucleotides: TGCAGCGTTGTACGGCTAGCGGGGTCCAATGAGCAGTTCTTC.

J is TRBJ2-7 and V is TRBV15; perhaps TRBD1 as D (6 bases). V was cut by 4 bases and J by 7 bases, with 17 bases left in between. The CDR3 is 14 amino acids. Germline V lookup: CDR1 LNHNV, CDR2 YYDKDF (reference sequence). This CDR3 is CATSTRLTGEEQYF. The CDR3 DNA follows: TGTGCCACCAGCACGCGACTGACAGGAGAGGAGCAGTACTTC.

The chain joins TRBV10-3 to TRBJ2-1, with 7 positions matching TRBD1. The trim removed 6 bases at V and 6 bases at J, leaving 8 bases unmatched. The germline gives CDR1 ENHRY, CDR2 SYGVKD. CDR3 length: 14 amino acids. CDR3 nucleotide sequence: TGTGCCATCAGCAGACAGGGTCTCCTCAATGAGCAGTTCTTC. It translates to CAISRQGLLNEQFF.

This chain uses TRBV3-1 with TRBJ2-7, with D possibly being TRBD1 (5 bases). Trimming removed 4 bases from V and 0 bases from J, with 19 bases in between. From germline, CDR1 is LGHDT and CDR2 YNNKEL (reference sequence). This CDR3 region has 17 residues. The CDR3, as DNA: TGTGCCAGCAGCCGCGCGCCTACAGGTCGGGTCTCCTACGAGCAGTACTTC. Its translation is CASSRAPTGRVSYEQYF.

This clonotype occurred once. This chain joins TRBV7-9 and TRBJ2-4; 9 bases fit TRBD1. With V trimmed by 8 bases and J by 1 base, 3 bases remained unmatched. Germline V gene lookup returns CDR1 SEHNR and CDR2 FQNEAQ (reference sequence). CDR3 length: 14 amino acids. CDR3 sequence reads: CASGDRVAKNIQYF. The CDR3 DNA follows: TGTGCCAGCGGGGACAGGGTGGCCAAAAACATTCAGTACTTC.

This clonotype showed up just a few times. The chain joins TRBV11-2 to TRBJ1-6; D unclear. The CDR3 runs 14 residues. V was pared by 3 bases and J by 6 bases, with 9 bases between. CDR1 is SGHAT and CDR2 is FQNNGV in the germline V gene. The CDR3 loop reads CASSLNSLNSPLHF. DNA for the CDR3: TGTGCCAGCAGCTTGAATTCTCTTAATTCACCCCTCCACTTT.

V and J are TRBV27 and TRBJ1-4, with 9 bases identical to TRBD1. The CDR3 has 15 amino acids. Per the germline V gene, CDR1 is MNHEY and CDR2 is SMNVEV (reference sequence). Trimming at V came to 5 bases and at J to 8 bases, leaving 9 bases not matched to a gene. As DNA, the CDR3 is TGTGCCAGCAGTCCACTGGACAGGGGTGAAGAAAAACTGTTTTTT. Residues: CASSPLDRGEEKLFF.

This clonotype appeared a few times. The V call is TRBV29-1, the J call TRBJ2-5; D call uncertain. The germline V gene has CDR1 SQVTM and CDR2 ANQGSEA. CDR3 length equals 12 residues. The germline V and J ends were trimmed by 6 bases and 4 bases, with 12 bases remaining between them. Here the CDR3 reads CSVRIPSETQYF. The DNA for the CDR3 is TGCAGCGTCCGGATCCCGTCAGAGACCCAGTACTTC.

The chain is built from TRBV18 and TRBJ1-1; D remains unclear. Trimming took off 4 bases at V and 2 bases at J, with 5 bases between the two ends. This CDR3 spans 12 amino acids. Germline-derived CDR1 and CDR2 are KGHSH and LQKENI. As DNA, the CDR3 is TGTGCCAGCTCACAGTCTAACACTGAAGCTTTCTTT. Amino acid sequence: CASSQSNTEAFF.

In this sample, this clonotype turned up a few times. V is TRBV5-1 and J is TRBJ2-7; possible D gene TRBD1, 7 bases. The germline gives CDR1 SGHRS, CDR2 YFSETQ. The V gene lost 3 bases and the J gene lost 0 bases, with 13 bases spanning the gap. There are 15 residues in the CDR3. The CDR3 coding sequence is TGCGCCAGCAGCTCCGGGGGACAGCCCTCCTACGAGCAGTACTTC. Encoded protein: CASSSGGQPSYEQYF. The full variable domain, in which reference TRBV5-1 and TRBJ2-7 provide the parts outside the CDR3, is KAGVTQTPRYLIKTRGQQVTLSCSPISGHRSVSWYQQTPGQGLQFLFEYFSETQRNKGNFPGRFSGRQFSNSRSEMNVSTLELGDSALYLCASSSGGQPSYEQYFGPGTRLTVT.

There are a few counts of this clonotype. This rearrangement joins TRBV20-1 to TRBJ2-1, with D perhaps matching TRBD2 (5 bases). Trimming pared 4 bases from V and 16 bases from J, leaving 29 bases between. The length of the CDR3 is 15 residues. Germline lookup yields CDR1 DFQATT and CDR2 SNEGSKA (reference sequence). CDR3 sequence (DNA): TGCAGTGCTATTTCGAGGGATCAAGGGCCAATATTAGGCTTCTTC. It yields the protein CSAISRDQGPILGFF.

This rearrangement joins TRBV5-4 to TRBJ2-7, with D possibly matching TRBD1 (6 bases). With 6 bases removed from V and 1 base from J, the gap between germline ends came to 11 bases. The CDR3 consists of 13 residues. In germline, CDR1 is SGHNT, CDR2 YYREEE (reference sequence). CDR3 residues: CASNEQGSYEQYF. CDR3 sequence (DNA): TGTGCCAGCAACGAACAGGGTTCCTACGAGCAGTACTTC.

This clonotype showed up just a few times. The chain joins TRBV7-3 to TRBJ1-2; TRBD1 aligns across 7 bases. The CDR3 spans 15 residues. From germline, CDR1 is SGHTA and CDR2 FQGTGA. Trimming cost V 3 bases and J 3 bases; bases outside gene matches: 7. Here the CDR3 DNA reads TGTGCCAGCAGCTTGACAGGGAACGAGTACTATGGCTACACCTTC. Its translation is CASSLTGNEYYGYTF.

As for this clonotype: One junction end does not reproduce the germline sequence, and a read error may be involved. This chain uses TRBV20-1 with TRBJ1-1, with 8 bases matching TRBD1. The CDR3 covers 14 residues. CDR1 and CDR2 from the germline V gene are DFQATT and SNEGSKA (reference sequence). The CDR3 loop is CSAAPQGADTEAFF. The CDR3 bases are TGCAGTGCTGCACCGCAGGGGGCAGACACTGAAGCCTTCTTT.

V is TRBV5-4 and J is TRBJ2-3; 9 nucleotides align to TRBD1. Germline lookup yields CDR1 SGHNT and CDR2 YYREEE (reference sequence). With 7 bases clipped from V and 3 bases from J, the junction kept 12 bases outside the gene matches. The CDR3 is made up of 16 amino acids. CDR3 residues: CASPGGEGQGTDTQYF. The CDR3, as DNA: TGTGCCAGCCCTGGGGGCGAGGGACAGGGAACAGATACGCAGTATTTT.

The chain joins TRBV28 to TRBJ2-4; 13 bases map to TRBD2. The CDR3 extends over 18 amino acids. J gave up 3 bases and V 6 bases, and 11 bases lay outside the gene matches. CDR1 and CDR2 (germline): MDHEN, SYDVKM. The CDR3 loop is CASRLTSGRARGKNIQYF. As DNA, the CDR3 is TGTGCCAGCAGATTAACTAGCGGGAGGGCCCGTGGCAAAAACATTCAGTACTTC.

The chain carries TRBV27 and TRBJ1-6; no clear D gene. Germline lookup yields CDR1 MNHEY and CDR2 SMNVEV (reference sequence). The CDR3 loop spans 14 amino acids. V lost 1 base, J lost 9 bases, and 10 bases lay in between. The CDR3: CASSLFEGGSPLHF. DNA of the CDR3: TGTGCCAGCAGTTTATTTGAGGGCGGTTCACCCCTCCACTTT.

The chain has TRBV12-3 or TRBV12-4 and TRBJ2-1; no clear D gene. CDR3 length: 12 amino acids. V lost 3 bases to trimming and J lost 7 bases, with 7 bases between them. CDR3 bases: TGTGCCAGCAGTTTGATTGGGAATGAGCAGTTCTTC. Translated, it gives CASSLIGNEQFF.

The gene calls are TRBV4-2 and TRBJ2-3; TRBD2 matches 11 bases. This CDR3 spans 16 amino acids. The V segment lost 5 bases and the J segment 3 bases; nucleotides outside the gene matches: 7. Germline V CDR1 and CDR2: LGHNA, YNFKEQ. The CDR3 bases are TGTGCCAGCAGCGTCCTACTAGCGGGAGTTACAGATACGCAGTATTTT. It codes for CASSVLLAGVTDTQYF.

This sequence joins TRBV6-2 or TRBV6-3 and TRBJ1-5; possible D gene TRBD1, 6 bases. Germline loops: CDR1 MNHEY, CDR2 SVGEGT. This CDR3 is 14 amino acids long. V shed 6 bases and J shed 5 bases, with 14 bases lying between them. The CDR3 DNA follows: TGTGCCAGCAGGCAACAGGGTCGTGATCAGCCCCAGCATTTT. Translation: CASRQQGRDQPQHF.

Turning to this clonotype: It may be a read error: a sequence one base away is much more abundant. The J gene is TRBJ1-1, the V gene TRBV7-6, with D tentatively TRBD1 (5 bases). The CDR3 spans 12 residues. Germline CDR1 and CDR2: SGHVS and FNYEAQ. CDR3 in amino acids: CTSSLGQGEAFF. In DNA, the CDR3 is TGTACCAGCAGCTTAGGCCAGGGTGAAGCTTTCTTT.

The V and J genes are TRBV20-1 and TRBJ1-5; 9 bases are a match to TRBD1. The CDR3 runs 17 residues. With V trimmed by 4 bases and J by 4 bases, 14 bases remained unmatched. CDR1 and CDR2 (germline): DFQATT, SNEGSKA (reference sequence). The CDR3 here is CSATNRDRAAVNQPQHF. CDR3 DNA: TGCAGTGCTACCAACAGGGACAGGGCCGCCGTGAATCAGCCCCAGCATTTT.

This clonotype was counted only a few times. This sequence joins TRBV6-5 and TRBJ1-6; TRBD1 agrees at 8 bases. Unmatched junction bases numbered 5, after V lost 5 bases and J lost 8 bases. The CDR3 is 14 residues long. CDR1 is MNHEY and CDR2 is SVGAGI in the germline V gene. This chain's CDR3 is CASSTGTGDSPLHF. DNA for the CDR3: TGTGCCAGCAGTACCGGGACAGGAGATTCACCCCTCCACTTT.